This T cell receptor beta chain was sequenced during a study of PD-L1 blockade in urothelial cancer. Study at large: A median about 150,000 T cells were found in blood samples.

Some clones are missing from TCRdb's copy, which holds only in-frame ones; the method was immunoSEQ multiplex PCR. This sample has tens of thousands of clones, with 87% found just once. Time point denoted: pretreatment peripheral blood. A total of 1 to 8 samples per patient were collected pretreatment and on-treatment. Regarding this clone: Its antigen is not identified.

Study-wide results and caveats: Pretreatment blood TCR clonality under the median forecast improved survival.

The receptor comes from a woman aged 55-70 years with urothelial cancer. The material was PBMCs, obtained around atezolizumab (anti-PD-L1) treatment.

The CDR3: CASISFAGAEAFF. CDR3 in DNA: TGTGCCAGTATCTCTTTTGCGGGGGCTGAAGCTTTCTTT. The genes are TRBV19 and TRBJ1-1, with a weak D call TRBD1 (5 bases). V was trimmed by 7 bases and J by 6 bases, leaving 15 bases between them. The germline V gene encodes CDR1 LNHDA and CDR2 SQIVND (reference sequence). This CDR3 spans 13 amino acids.